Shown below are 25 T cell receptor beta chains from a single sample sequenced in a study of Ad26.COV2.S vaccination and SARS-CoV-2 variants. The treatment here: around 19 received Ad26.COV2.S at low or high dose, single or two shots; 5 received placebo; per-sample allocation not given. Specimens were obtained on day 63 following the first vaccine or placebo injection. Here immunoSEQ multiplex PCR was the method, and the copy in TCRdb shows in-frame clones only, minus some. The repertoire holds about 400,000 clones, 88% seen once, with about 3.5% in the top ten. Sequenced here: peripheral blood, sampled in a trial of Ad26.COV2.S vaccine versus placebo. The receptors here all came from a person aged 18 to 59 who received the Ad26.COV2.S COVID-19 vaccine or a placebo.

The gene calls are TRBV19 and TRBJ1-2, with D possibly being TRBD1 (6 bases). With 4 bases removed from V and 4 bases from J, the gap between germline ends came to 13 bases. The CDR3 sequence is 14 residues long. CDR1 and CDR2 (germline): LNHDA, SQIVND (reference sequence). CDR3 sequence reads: CASSRGQSIYGYTF. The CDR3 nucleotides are TGTGCCAGTAGTAGGGGACAATCAATCTATGGCTACACCTTC.

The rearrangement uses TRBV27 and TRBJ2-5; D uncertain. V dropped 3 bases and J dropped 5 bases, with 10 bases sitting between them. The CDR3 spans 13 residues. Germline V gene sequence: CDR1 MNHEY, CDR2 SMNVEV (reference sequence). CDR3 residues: CASSFWQGETQYF. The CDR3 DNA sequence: TGTGCCAGCAGTTTTTGGCAAGGGGAGACCCAGTACTTC.

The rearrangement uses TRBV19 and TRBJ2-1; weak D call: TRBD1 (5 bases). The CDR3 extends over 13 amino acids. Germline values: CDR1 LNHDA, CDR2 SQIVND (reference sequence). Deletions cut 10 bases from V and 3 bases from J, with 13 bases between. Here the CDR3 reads CATLKTDYNEQFF. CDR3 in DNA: TGTGCCACACTTAAGACAGACTACAATGAGCAGTTCTTC.

Here the CDR3 DNA reads TGTGCCACCAGGCTTACCGGGACCGTGGGGGTCCTTGGCGGATATCTGTTTTTT. Its translation is CATRLTGTVGVLGGYLFF. The chain combines TRBV15 with TRBJ1-4; D possibly corresponds to TRBD1 (5 bases). Germline assignment: CDR1 LNHNV and CDR2 YYDKDF (reference sequence). This CDR3 is built from 18 residues. Trimming left V 6 bases short and J 14 bases short, with 34 bases between.

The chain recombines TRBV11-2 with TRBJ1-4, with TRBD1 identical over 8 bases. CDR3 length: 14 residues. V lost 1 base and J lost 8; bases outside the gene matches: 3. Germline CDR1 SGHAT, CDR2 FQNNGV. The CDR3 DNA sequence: TGTGCCAGCAGCTTAGGGGCAGGGGGCGAAAAACTGTTTTTT. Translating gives CASSLGAGGEKLFF.

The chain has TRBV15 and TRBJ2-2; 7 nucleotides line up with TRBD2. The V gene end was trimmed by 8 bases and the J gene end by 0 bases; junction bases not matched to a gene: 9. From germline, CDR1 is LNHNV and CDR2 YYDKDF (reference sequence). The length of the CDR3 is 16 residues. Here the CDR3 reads CATQRTSQTNTGELFF. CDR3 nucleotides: TGTGCCACCCAAAGGACTAGTCAAACGAACACCGGGGAGCTGTTTTTT.

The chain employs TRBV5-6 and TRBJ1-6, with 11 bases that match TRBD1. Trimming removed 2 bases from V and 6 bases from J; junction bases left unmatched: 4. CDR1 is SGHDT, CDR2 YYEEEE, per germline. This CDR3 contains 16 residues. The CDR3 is CASSLPGQGVNSPLHF. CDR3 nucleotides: TGTGCCAGCAGCTTACCGGGACAGGGGGTTAATTCACCCCTCCACTTT.

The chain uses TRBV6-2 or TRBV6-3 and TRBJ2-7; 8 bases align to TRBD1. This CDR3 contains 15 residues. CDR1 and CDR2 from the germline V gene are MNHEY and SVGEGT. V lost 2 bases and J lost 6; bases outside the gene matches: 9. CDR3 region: CASSYGRTGMGEQYF. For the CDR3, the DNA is TGTGCCAGCAGTTACGGACGGACAGGGATGGGCGAGCAGTACTTC.

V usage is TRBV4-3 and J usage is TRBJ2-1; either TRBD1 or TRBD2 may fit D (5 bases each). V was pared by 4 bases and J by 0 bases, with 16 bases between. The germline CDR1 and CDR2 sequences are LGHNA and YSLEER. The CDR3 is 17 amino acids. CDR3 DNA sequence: TGCGCCAGCAGCCGGACGACAGCCGCGGGCTCCTACAATGAGCAGTTCTTC. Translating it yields CASSRTTAAGSYNEQFF.

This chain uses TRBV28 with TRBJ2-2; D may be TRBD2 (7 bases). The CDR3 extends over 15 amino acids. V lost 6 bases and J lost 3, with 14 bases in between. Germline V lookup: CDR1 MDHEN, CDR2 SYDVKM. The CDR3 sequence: CASRRRGGDTGELFF. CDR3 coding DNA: TGTGCCAGCAGGCGCAGGGGAGGGGACACCGGGGAGCTGTTTTTT.

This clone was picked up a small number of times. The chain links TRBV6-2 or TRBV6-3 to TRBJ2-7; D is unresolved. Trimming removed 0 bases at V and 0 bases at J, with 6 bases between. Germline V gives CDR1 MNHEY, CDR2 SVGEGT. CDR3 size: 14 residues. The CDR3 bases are TGTGCCAGCAGTTACTCCTCATCCTCCTACGAGCAGTACTTC. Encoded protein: CASSYSSSSYEQYF.

The CDR3 DNA sequence: TGTGCCAGCAGTTTCAGGGGGCTCTCGGGCAATCAGCCCCAGCATTTT. Residues: CASSFRGLSGNQPQHF. The chain recombines TRBV28 with TRBJ1-5, with 8 bases fitting TRBD1. Germline values: CDR1 MDHEN, CDR2 SYDVKM. Trimming at V came to 3 bases and at J to 2 bases, leaving 6 bases not matched to a gene. The CDR3 is made up of 16 amino acids.

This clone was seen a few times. This CDR3 reads CASSLILGQQETQYF. In DNA form, the CDR3 reads TGTGCCAGCAGCCTGATACTGGGACAGCAAGAGACCCAGTACTTC. The chain joins TRBV7-6 to TRBJ2-5; 7 bases align to TRBD1. Germline CDR1 reads SGHVS; CDR2 reads FNYEAQ. This CDR3 comprises 15 residues. V shed 5 bases and J 2 bases; nucleotides not matched to a gene: 8. Looking up the rest from reference TRBV7-6 and TRBJ2-5 gives the full variable domain: GAGVSQSPRYKVTKRGQDVALRCDPISGHVSLYWYRQALGQGPEFLTYFNYEAQQDKSGLPNDRFSAERPEGSISTLTIQRTEQRDSAMYRCASSLILGQQETQYFGPGTRLLVL.

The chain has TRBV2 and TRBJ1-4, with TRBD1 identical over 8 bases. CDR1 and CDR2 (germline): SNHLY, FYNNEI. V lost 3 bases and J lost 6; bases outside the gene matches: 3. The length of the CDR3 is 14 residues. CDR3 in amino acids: CASSEGQEDEKLFF. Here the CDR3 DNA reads TGTGCCAGCAGTGAGGGACAGGAGGATGAAAAACTGTTTTTT.

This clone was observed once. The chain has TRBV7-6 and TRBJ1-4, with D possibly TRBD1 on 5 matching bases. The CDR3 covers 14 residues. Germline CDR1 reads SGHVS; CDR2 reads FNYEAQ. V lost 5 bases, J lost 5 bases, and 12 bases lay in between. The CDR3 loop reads CASSRDGGNEKLFF. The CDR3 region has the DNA TGTGCCAGCAGCCGGGACGGCGGAAATGAAAAACTGTTTTTT.

The CDR3 reads CASSATPYEQYF. CDR3 sequence (DNA): TGTGCCAGCAGCGCGACCCCCTACGAGCAGTACTTC. The rearrangement links TRBV7-9 to TRBJ2-7, with D uncertain. CDR3 length equals 12 residues. CDR1 is SEHNR and CDR2 is FQNEAQ in the germline V gene (reference sequence). The V end lost 5 bases, the J end lost 2 bases, and 7 bases lay between the germline ends.

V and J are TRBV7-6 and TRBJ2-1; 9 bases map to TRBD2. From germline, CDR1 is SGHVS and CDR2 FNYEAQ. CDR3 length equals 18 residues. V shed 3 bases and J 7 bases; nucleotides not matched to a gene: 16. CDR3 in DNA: TGTGCCAGCAGCTTGCGGGAGGGGACTAGTAGGTTTAGGAATGAGCAGTTCTTC. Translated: CASSLREGTSRFRNEQFF.

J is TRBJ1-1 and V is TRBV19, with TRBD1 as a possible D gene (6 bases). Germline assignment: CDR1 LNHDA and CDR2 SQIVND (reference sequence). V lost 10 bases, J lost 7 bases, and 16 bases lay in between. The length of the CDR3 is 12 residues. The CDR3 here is CATHRVNGEAFF. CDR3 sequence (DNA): TGTGCCACCCACAGGGTGAACGGTGAAGCTTTCTTT.

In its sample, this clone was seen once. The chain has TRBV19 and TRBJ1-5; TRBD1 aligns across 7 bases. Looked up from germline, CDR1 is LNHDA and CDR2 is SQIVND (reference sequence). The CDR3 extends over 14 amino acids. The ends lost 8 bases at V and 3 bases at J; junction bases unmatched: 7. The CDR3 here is CASSRTGPNQPQHF. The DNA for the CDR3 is TGTGCCAGTTCCCGGACAGGCCCCAATCAGCCCCAGCATTTT.

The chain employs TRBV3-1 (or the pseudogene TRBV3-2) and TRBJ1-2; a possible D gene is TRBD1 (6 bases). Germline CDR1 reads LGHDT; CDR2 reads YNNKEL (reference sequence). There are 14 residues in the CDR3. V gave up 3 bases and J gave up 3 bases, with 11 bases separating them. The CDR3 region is CASSQWDTDYGYTF. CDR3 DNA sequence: TGTGCCAGCAGCCAGTGGGACACTGACTATGGCTACACCTTC.

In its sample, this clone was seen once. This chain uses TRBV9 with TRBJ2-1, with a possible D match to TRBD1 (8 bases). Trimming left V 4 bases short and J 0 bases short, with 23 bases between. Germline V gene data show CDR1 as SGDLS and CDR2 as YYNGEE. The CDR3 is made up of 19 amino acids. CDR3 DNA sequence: TGTGCCAGCAGCCATCAATTGACAGGGGAGGGTAGCTCCTACAATGAGCAGTTCTTC. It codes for CASSHQLTGEGSSYNEQFF.

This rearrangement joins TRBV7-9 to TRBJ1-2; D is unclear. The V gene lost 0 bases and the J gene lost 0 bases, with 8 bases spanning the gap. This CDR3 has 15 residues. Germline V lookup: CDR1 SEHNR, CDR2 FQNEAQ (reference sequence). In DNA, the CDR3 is TGTGCCAGCAGCTTAGCGTTTGTAACTAACTATGGCTACACCTTC. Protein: CASSLAFVTNYGYTF.

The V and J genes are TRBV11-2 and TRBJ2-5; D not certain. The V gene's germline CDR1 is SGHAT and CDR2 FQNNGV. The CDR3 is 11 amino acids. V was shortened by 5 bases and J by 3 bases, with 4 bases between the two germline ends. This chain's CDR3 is CASSPKETQYF. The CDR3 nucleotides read TGTGCCAGCAGCCCAAAAGAGACCCAGTACTTC.

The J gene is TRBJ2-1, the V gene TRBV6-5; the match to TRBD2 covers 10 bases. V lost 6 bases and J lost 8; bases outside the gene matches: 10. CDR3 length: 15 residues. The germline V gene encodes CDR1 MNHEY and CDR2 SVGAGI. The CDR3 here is CASSQSGGALYEQFF. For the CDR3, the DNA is TGTGCCAGCAGCCAGAGCGGGGGGGCTCTCTATGAGCAGTTCTTC.

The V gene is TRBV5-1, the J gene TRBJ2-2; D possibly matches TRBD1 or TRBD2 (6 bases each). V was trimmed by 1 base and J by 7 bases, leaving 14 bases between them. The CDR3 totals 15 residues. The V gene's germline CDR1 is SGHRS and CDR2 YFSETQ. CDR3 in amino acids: CASSLTQGRHGELFF. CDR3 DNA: TGCGCCAGCAGCTTGACGCAGGGGAGGCACGGGGAGCTGTTTTTT.